The 18 T cell receptor beta chains below come from one sample, sequenced in a study of blood T cells in healthy people across ages (dated by TCRdb to 2015 to 2017). The library relied on 5' RACE. The sequencer listed for this sample is Illumina HiSeq 2500. A second PCR of 7 to 11 cycles was run with a J-beta primer mix and a sample-barcoded 5' primer. The raw public data were reprocessed by TCRdb itself: fastp quality trimming at Q25, MiXCR clonotype calling, in-frame beta chains only. Every entry covers one CDR3 protein and lists the most common genes and DNA from its rows. The sample has about 1.6 million distinct CDR3 sequences on record, about 35% of them singletons. The top ten clonotypes cover approximately 10% of the sample. Sequencing input: blood. All receptors come from a woman in her thirties in good health.

This clonotype was recorded many times. The chain recombines TRBV6-2 or TRBV6-3 with TRBJ2-3; maybe TRBD2 (6 bases). Germline-derived CDR1 and CDR2 are MNHEY and SVGEGT. Trimming took 6 bases from V and 0 from J, leaving 7 bases between them. The CDR3 runs 13 residues. CDR3 residues: CASRGLSTDTQYF. The CDR3 DNA reads TGTGCCAGCAGGGGACTTAGCACAGATACGCAGTATTTT.

The chain employs TRBV20-1 and TRBJ1-2; maybe TRBD1 (6 bases). The CDR3 is made up of 14 amino acids. In germline, CDR1 is DFQATT, CDR2 SNEGSKA (reference sequence). Deletions cut 0 bases from V and 5 bases from J, with 13 bases between. This CDR3 reads CSARDSIQGYGYTF. The DNA of the CDR3 is TGCAGTGCTAGAGATAGTATCCAGGGGTATGGCTACACCTTC.

The chain has TRBV20-1 and TRBJ2-5; tentative D call: TRBD2 (6 bases). Germline CDR1 reads DFQATT; CDR2 reads SNEGSKA (reference sequence). The CDR3 has 15 residues. Trimming stripped 4 bases from V and 4 bases from J, with 19 bases between. CDR3 bases: TGCAGTGCTATGACTGGCGGGGTTATATTAGAGACCCAGTACTTC. It yields the protein CSAMTGGVILETQYF.

The V call is TRBV6-5, the J call TRBJ1-2; 10 bases match TRBD1. After removal of 6 bases from V and 8 bases from J, the junction contained 6 bases not matched to a gene. This CDR3 region has 13 residues. The germline gives CDR1 MNHEY, CDR2 SVGAGI. The CDR3 DNA follows: TGTGCCAGCAGCTGGGACAGGGGAATAGGCTACACCTTC. Protein: CASSWDRGIGYTF.

This chain uses TRBV4-2 with TRBJ2-7; D gene unclear. Trimming pared 0 bases from V and 5 bases from J, leaving 5 bases between. The CDR3 is 12 residues long. Germline V gene lookup returns CDR1 LGHNA and CDR2 YNFKEQ. The CDR3 loop reads CASSQELNEQYF. The CDR3 DNA reads as TGTGCCAGCAGCCAAGAGTTGAACGAGCAGTACTTC.

This clonotype turned up a few times. J is TRBJ2-3 and V is TRBV20-1, with TRBD2 identical over 7 bases. V lost 5 bases, J lost 2 bases, and 7 bases stayed unmatched. The CDR3 runs 14 residues. CDR1 and CDR2 from the germline V gene are DFQATT and SNEGSKA (reference sequence). CDR3 in amino acids: CSAGGDVNTDTQYF. The CDR3 nucleotides read TGCAGTGCTGGGGGGGATGTCAACACAGATACGCAGTATTTT.

The chain carries TRBV30 and TRBJ1-2; D remains ambiguous. V dropped 2 bases and J dropped 3 bases, with 4 bases sitting between them. The CDR3 runs 11 residues. CDR1 GTSNPN and CDR2 SVGIG come from the germline V gene (reference sequence). CDR3 sequence: CAWSPYYGYTF. CDR3 bases: TGTGCCTGGAGTCCCTACTATGGCTACACCTTC. Drawing the rest from reference TRBV30 and TRBJ1-2, the complete variable domain is SQTIHQWPATLVQPVGSPLSLECTVEGTSNPNLYWYRQAAGRGLQLLFYSVGIGQISSEVPQNLSASRPQDRQFILSSKKLLLSDSGFYLCAWSPYYGYTFGSGTRLTVV.

This clonotype was recorded at least ten times. The chain combines TRBV10-3 with TRBJ1-2, with 9 bases lining up with TRBD1. The CDR3 extends over 14 amino acids. J was trimmed by 4 bases and V by 0 bases; bases with no gene match: 0. Germline V gives CDR1 ENHRY, CDR2 SYGVKD. The CDR3 loop reads CAISESDRGYGYTF. For the CDR3, the DNA is TGTGCCATCAGTGAGTCGGACAGGGGCTATGGCTACACCTTC.

V gene TRBV20-1 combines with J gene TRBJ1-5; 7 nucleotides match TRBD1. The junction had 9 bases not matched to a gene; V was cut back by 6 bases and J by 4 bases. CDR1 is DFQATT and CDR2 is SNEGSKA in the germline V gene (reference sequence). The CDR3 contains 14 residues. The CDR3 DNA sequence: TGCAGTGCCATGGGACAGATCTCAAATCAGCCCCAGCATTTT. Translated: CSAMGQISNQPQHF.

This clonotype showed up just a few times. J is TRBJ1-2 and V is TRBV25-1; D gene ambiguous. This CDR3 comprises 13 residues. The germline V and J ends were trimmed by 2 bases and 4 bases, with 8 bases remaining between them. In germline, CDR1 is MGHDK, CDR2 SYGVNS. The CDR3 region is CASSERGSYGYTF. In DNA, the CDR3 is TGTGCCAGCAGTGAACGGGGATCCTATGGCTACACCTTC.

There are many counts of this clonotype. The chain links TRBV9 to TRBJ2-1, with 9 bases identical to TRBD2. J was trimmed by 2 bases and V by 2 bases; bases with no gene match: 2. The germline CDR1 and CDR2 sequences are SGDLS and YYNGEE. The CDR3 is made up of 15 amino acids. The CDR3 DNA follows: TGTGCCAGCAGCGTTAGCGGGGGCACCTACAATGAGCAGTTCTTC. Residues: CASSVSGGTYNEQFF. Variable domain in full (rest from reference TRBV9 and TRBJ2-1): DSGVTQTPKHLITATGQRVTLRCSPRSGDLSVYWYQQSLDQGLQFLIQYYNGEERAKGNILERFSAQQFPDLHSELNLSSLELGDSALYFCASSVSGGTYNEQFFGPGTRLTVL.

Worth noting for this clonotype: At one end the junction does not follow the germline gene, possibly because of a read error. The V and J genes are TRBV5-1 and TRBJ2-1, with 11 bases aligning to TRBD2. There are 16 residues in the CDR3. Germline V gene sequence: CDR1 SGHRS, CDR2 YFSETQ. In nucleotides, the CDR3 is TGCACCAGCAGCTTCCTACTAGCGGGAGCCTACAATGAGCAGTTCTTC. This codes for CTSSFLLAGAYNEQFF.

This clonotype was counted only a few times. The chain is built from TRBV20-1 and TRBJ2-1, with 7 positions matching TRBD2. Trimming took 5 bases from V and 2 from J; bases not matched to a gene: 9. The CDR3 runs 15 residues. CDR1 is DFQATT, CDR2 SNEGSKA, per germline (reference sequence). CDR3 coding DNA: TGCAGTGCTCCAGCCCCCGCGGGGGCCTACAATGAGCAGTTCTTC. Translated, it gives CSAPAPAGAYNEQFF.

The chain joins TRBV2 to TRBJ1-2; D might be TRBD1 (5 bases). CDR1 is SNHLY and CDR2 is FYNNEI in the germline V gene. V was trimmed by 2 bases and J by 0 bases, leaving 10 bases between them. CDR3 size: 15 residues. The CDR3 here is CASSEPGKSNYGYTF. The CDR3 bases are TGTGCCAGCAGTGAACCAGGGAAGTCTAACTATGGCTACACCTTC. Full variable domain (outside the CDR3, taken from reference TRBV2 and TRBJ1-2): EPEVTQTPSHQVTQMGQEVILRCVPISNHLYFYWYRQILGQKVEFLVSFYNNEISEKSEIFDDQFSVERPDGSNFTLKIRSTKLEDSAMYFCASSEPGKSNYGYTFGSGTRLTVV.

This clonotype was found a few times. The rearrangement links TRBV5-1 to TRBJ1-2, with a tentative D call TRBD1 (6 bases). CDR3 length: 14 residues. The V end was cut by 7 bases, the J end by 4 bases, with 17 bases between. CDR1 and CDR2 from the germline V gene are SGHRS and YFSETQ. The CDR3 DNA reads as TGCGCCAGCGGACCGGACAAGGGGGGCTATGGCTACACCTTC. It is translated as CASGPDKGGYGYTF.

This clonotype was counted only a few times. The V call is TRBV2, the J call TRBJ2-3; tentatively, D is TRBD2 (6 bases). The germline gives CDR1 SNHLY, CDR2 FYNNEI. This CDR3 has 15 residues. V was pared by 4 bases and J by 2 bases, with 13 bases between. The DNA of the CDR3 is TGTGCCAGCAGTGCCGGGAGAGGGATCACAGATACGCAGTATTTT. It encodes CASSAGRGITDTQYF.

The chain uses TRBV7-8 and TRBJ2-7; 8 bases are a match to TRBD1. This CDR3 is 14 amino acids long. Germline V CDR1 and CDR2: SGHVS, FQNEAQ. With V trimmed by 5 bases and J by 2 bases, 5 bases remained unmatched. As DNA, the CDR3 is TGTGCCAGCAGCCGGACAGGGCCCACCTACGAGCAGTACTTC. This codes for CASSRTGPTYEQYF.

This sequence joins TRBV5-5 and TRBJ2-1; 12 bases align to TRBD2. The germline CDR1 and CDR2 sequences are SGHKS and YYEKEE (reference sequence). V shed 1 base, J shed 0 bases, and the junction held 5 bases outside the gene matches. The CDR3 consists of 18 residues. The CDR3 DNA reads TGTGCCAGCAGCTTGCGACTAGCGGGAGTCAGCTCCTACAATGAGCAGTTCTTC. Translated, it gives CASSLRLAGVSSYNEQFF.